These T cell receptor beta chains were read from a single sample in a study of shared clonotypes between healthy human individuals. TCRdb's table, derived via immunoSEQ multiplex PCR, lists solely in-frame clones and lacks some. Among over a million clones listed, more than 75% were seen once. The sequenced material came from memory CD4+ T cells from PBMCs. Receptors originate from a man between 18 and 35 years old in good health. Some clones in this sample may be carry-over from other donors' samples. Each CDR3 is given with its conserved first and last residue. A D gene is named only where the DNA matches it firmly. Clone sizes are given selectively: once, few, many, or a class where the clone is expanded.

d_call: TRBD2; j_call: TRBJ2-5; v_call: TRBV5-1; clone_size: -; cdr3_nt: TGCGCCAGCAGCTTGGTTGCGGGAGTGGGAGAGACCCAGTACTTC; cdr3_aa: CASSLVAGVGETQYF
d_call: TRBD1; j_call: TRBJ1-2; v_call: TRBV11-2; clone_size: -; cdr3_nt: TGTGCCAGCAGCTCTTACAGGGGGCGAAACTATGGCTACACCTTC; cdr3_aa: CASSSYRGRNYGYTF
d_call: -; j_call: TRBJ2-3; v_call: TRBV4-1; clone_size: -; cdr3_nt: TGCGCCAGCAGCCAAGCCGGGGGCAGAACAGATACGCAGTATTTT; cdr3_aa: CASSQAGGRTDTQYF
d_call: -; j_call: TRBJ2-1; v_call: TRBV11-3; clone_size: -; cdr3_nt: TGTGCCAGCAGCTTAGAACTTCCAGGAACGAGCTCCTACAATGAGCAGTTCTTC; cdr3_aa: CASSLELPGTSSYNEQFF
d_call: -; j_call: TRBJ2-7; v_call: TRBV5-1; clone_size: -; cdr3_nt: TGCGCCAGCAGTGATCTTATGGACCCGCAGTACTTC; cdr3_aa: CASSDLMDPQYF
d_call: -; j_call: TRBJ2-1; v_call: TRBV10-3; clone_size: -; cdr3_nt: TGTGCCATCAGCCCATCGGGAGACTACAATGAGCAGTTCTTC; cdr3_aa: CAISPSGDYNEQFF
d_call: TRBD1; j_call: TRBJ1-1; v_call: TRBV5-1; clone_size: -; cdr3_nt: TGCGCCAGCAGCCCAGGACAGGGGTTCTTCACTGAAGCTTTCTTT; cdr3_aa: CASSPGQGFFTEAFF
d_call: TRBD2; j_call: TRBJ2-2; v_call: TRBV5-6; clone_size: many; cdr3_nt: TGTGCCAGCAGCACGGGACTAGCGGGTCACTGGGCCGGGGAGCTGTTTTTT; cdr3_aa: CASSTGLAGHWAGELFF
d_call: -; j_call: TRBJ2-5; v_call: TRBV4-3; clone_size: -; cdr3_nt: TGCGCCAGCAGCCTAGGGCAGGGGGAGACCCAGTACTTC; cdr3_aa: CASSLGQGETQYF
d_call: TRBD1; j_call: TRBJ1-4; v_call: TRBV7-8; clone_size: -; cdr3_nt: TGTGCCAGCAGCTCGACAGGGATATTCACTAATGAAAAACTGTTTTTT; cdr3_aa: CASSSTGIFTNEKLFF
d_call: TRBD2; j_call: TRBJ2-3; v_call: TRBV2; clone_size: many; cdr3_nt: TGTGCCAGCAGTCCTAGCGGGGGCACAGATACGCAGTATTTT; cdr3_aa: CASSPSGGTDTQYF
d_call: -; j_call: TRBJ2-5; v_call: TRBV28; clone_size: -; cdr3_nt: TGTGCCAGCAGTTTCCCTCAGGGGCAGTGGGAGACCCAGTACTTC; cdr3_aa: CASSFPQGQWETQYF
d_call: -; j_call: TRBJ2-2; v_call: TRBV5-8; clone_size: once; cdr3_nt: TGTGCCAGCAAACCGAGACAGGCAATGAACACCGGGGAGCTGTTTTTT; cdr3_aa: CASKPRQAMNTGELFF
d_call: -; j_call: TRBJ1-1; v_call: TRBV7-9; clone_size: -; cdr3_nt: TGTGCCAGCAGCTTAACGGCAGGGAACACTGAAGCTTTCTTT; cdr3_aa: CASSLTAGNTEAFF
d_call: TRBD2; j_call: TRBJ2-2; v_call: TRBV27; clone_size: -; cdr3_nt: TGTGCCAGCAGTTTATTAAAAGTAGGGCTAGCGGGAGGCGCCGCGAACACCGGGGAGCTGTTTTTT; cdr3_aa: CASSLLKVGLAGGAANTGELFF
d_call: TRBD1; j_call: TRBJ1-4; v_call: TRBV6-5; clone_size: -; cdr3_nt: TGTGCCAGCAGTCGCCGGACAGGGAATAATGAAAAACTGTTTTTT; cdr3_aa: CASSRRTGNNEKLFF
d_call: -; j_call: TRBJ1-2; v_call: TRBV20-1; clone_size: -; cdr3_nt: TGCAGTGCTAGCCAGGGGTATGGCTACACCTTC; cdr3_aa: CSASQGYGYTF
d_call: TRBD1; j_call: TRBJ2-3; v_call: TRBV28; clone_size: -; cdr3_nt: TGTGCCAGCAGTCCGACGGACAGGGGAACAGATACGCAGTATTTT; cdr3_aa: CASSPTDRGTDTQYF
d_call: -; j_call: TRBJ1-1; v_call: TRBV2; clone_size: few; cdr3_nt: TGTGCCAGCAGTGGGGGCCGGGGACACACTGAAGCTTTCTTT; cdr3_aa: CASSGGRGHTEAFF
d_call: -; j_call: TRBJ2-5; v_call: TRBV5-8; clone_size: -; cdr3_nt: TGTGCCAGCAGCTTGCGGGCCCGGGGGATCCGAGAGACCCAGTACTTC; cdr3_aa: CASSLRARGIRETQYF
d_call: -; j_call: TRBJ2-3; v_call: TRBV2; clone_size: -; cdr3_nt: TGTGCCAGCAGGTTCGCGGCCACAGATACGCAGTATTTT; cdr3_aa: CASRFAATDTQYF
d_call: TRBD1; j_call: TRBJ1-2; v_call: TRBV28; clone_size: -; cdr3_nt: TGTGCCAGCAGGGCCGGGACAGGGGCCTATGGCTACACCTTC; cdr3_aa: CASRAGTGAYGYTF
d_call: -; j_call: TRBJ2-7; v_call: TRBV6-1; clone_size: -; cdr3_nt: TGTGCCAGCAGTGAAGGACTGAACCTCTACGAGCAGTACTTC; cdr3_aa: CASSEGLNLYEQYF
d_call: -; j_call: TRBJ2-3; v_call: TRBV5-1; clone_size: -; cdr3_nt: TGCGCCAGCCTGAGGGGTGCGGGACCTAGCACAGATACGCAGTATTTT; cdr3_aa: CASLRGAGPSTDTQYF
d_call: TRBD2; j_call: TRBJ2-3; v_call: TRBV7-3; clone_size: once; cdr3_nt: TGTGCCAGCAGCTTAAGGGGAGGGCCAATAGATACGCAGTATTTT; cdr3_aa: CASSLRGGPIDTQYF
d_call: TRBD1; j_call: TRBJ2-3; v_call: TRBV7-2; clone_size: -; cdr3_nt: TGTGCCACGCAAGTACAGGGGTGGGGCACAGATACGCAGTATTTT; cdr3_aa: CATQVQGWGTDTQYF
d_call: -; j_call: TRBJ2-7; v_call: TRBV11-3; clone_size: -; cdr3_nt: TGTGCCAGCAGCGCGGCAGCTTCTGGCGAGCAGTACTTC; cdr3_aa: CASSAAASGEQYF
d_call: -; j_call: TRBJ2-7; v_call: TRBV7-2; clone_size: -; cdr3_nt: TGTGCCAGCAGCTGGCGAGAGGGCGAGTACGAGCAGTACTTC; cdr3_aa: CASSWREGEYEQYF
d_call: -; j_call: TRBJ2-4; v_call: TRBV2; clone_size: -; cdr3_nt: TGTGCCAGCAGTGAAAGGCAGTCGAGGGGCAAAAACATTCAGTACTTC; cdr3_aa: CASSERQSRGKNIQYF
d_call: -; j_call: TRBJ1-5; v_call: TRBV28; clone_size: -; cdr3_nt: TGTGCCAGCAGCAGGTCCGGGCAGCCCCAGCATTTT; cdr3_aa: CASSRSGQPQHF
d_call: TRBD2; j_call: TRBJ2-5; v_call: TRBV4-2; clone_size: -; cdr3_nt: TGTGCCAGCAGCCAAGAGGGGACGAGCGGGAGGTTAGAGGGAGAGACCCAGTACTTC; cdr3_aa: CASSQEGTSGRLEGETQYF
d_call: TRBD2; j_call: TRBJ2-5; v_call: TRBV4-2; clone_size: few; cdr3_nt: TGTGCCAGCAGCCAGCTTGGACTAGCGGGACAAGAGACCCAGTACTTC; cdr3_aa: CASSQLGLAGQETQYF
d_call: TRBD2; j_call: TRBJ2-3; v_call: TRBV29-1; clone_size: -; cdr3_nt: TGCAGCGTTGCAGTAGCGGGAGGACCAGATACGCAGTATTTT; cdr3_aa: CSVAVAGGPDTQYF
d_call: -; j_call: TRBJ1-2; v_call: TRBV5-5; clone_size: -; cdr3_nt: TGTGCCAGCAGCTTGGGCGGACAAGGCGGTGGCTACACCTTC; cdr3_aa: CASSLGGQGGGYTF
d_call: -; j_call: TRBJ2-1; v_call: TRBV28; clone_size: once; cdr3_nt: TGTGCCGGTAAGAGGACCGGGCCCTACAATGAGCAGTTCTTC; cdr3_aa: CAGKRTGPYNEQFF
d_call: -; j_call: TRBJ1-1; v_call: TRBV5-4; clone_size: once; cdr3_nt: TGTGCCAGCAGCCGGGCCCCCGTCGGGGAAGGCGCTGAAGCTTTCTTT; cdr3_aa: CASSRAPVGEGAEAFF